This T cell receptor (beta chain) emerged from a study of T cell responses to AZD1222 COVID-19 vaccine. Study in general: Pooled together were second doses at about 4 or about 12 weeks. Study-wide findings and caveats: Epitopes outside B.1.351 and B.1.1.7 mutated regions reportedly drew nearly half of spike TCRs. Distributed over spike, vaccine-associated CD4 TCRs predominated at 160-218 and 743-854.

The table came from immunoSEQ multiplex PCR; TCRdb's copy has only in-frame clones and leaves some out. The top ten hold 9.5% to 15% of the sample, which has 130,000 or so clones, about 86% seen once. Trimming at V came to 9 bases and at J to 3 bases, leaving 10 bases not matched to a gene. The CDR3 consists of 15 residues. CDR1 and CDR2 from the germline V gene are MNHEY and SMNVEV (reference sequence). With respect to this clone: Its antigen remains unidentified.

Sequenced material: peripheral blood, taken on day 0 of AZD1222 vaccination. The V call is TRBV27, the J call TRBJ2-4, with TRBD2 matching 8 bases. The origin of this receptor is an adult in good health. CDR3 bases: TGTGCCAGTGCTCGGGAGGGATTAGGCAAAAACATTCAGTACTTC. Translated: CASAREGLGKNIQYF.